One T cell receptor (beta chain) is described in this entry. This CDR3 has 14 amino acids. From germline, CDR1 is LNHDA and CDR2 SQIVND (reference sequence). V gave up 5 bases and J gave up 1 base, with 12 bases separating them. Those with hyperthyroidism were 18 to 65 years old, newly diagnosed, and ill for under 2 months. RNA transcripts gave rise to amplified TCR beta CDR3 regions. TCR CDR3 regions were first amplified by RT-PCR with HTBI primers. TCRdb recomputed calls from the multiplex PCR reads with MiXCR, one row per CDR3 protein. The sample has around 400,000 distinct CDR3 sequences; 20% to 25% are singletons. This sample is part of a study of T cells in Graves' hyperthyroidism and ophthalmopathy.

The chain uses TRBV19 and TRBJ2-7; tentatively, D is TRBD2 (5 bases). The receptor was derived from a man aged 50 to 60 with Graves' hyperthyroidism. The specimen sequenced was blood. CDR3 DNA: TGTGCCAGTAGTGAGGGTTTTGGTTCCTACGAGCAGTACTTC. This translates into CASSEGFGSYEQYF.